The 25 T cell receptor beta chains listed next were all sequenced from one sample in a study of post-analysis software for immune sequencing data. Overall study results and limits: In patients, TRBV5-6, TRBV5-1 and TRBV20-1 belonged to five or six TRBV segments found more frequently than in controls.

No antigen is known for these receptors. The TCR beta cDNA libraries contained unique molecular identifiers. TCRdb itself ran the PCR reads through MiXCR, one entry per CDR3 protein. The sample carries a few hundred thousand distinct CDR3 sequences, around 34% recorded once. Material: blood. The receptor set was obtained from a girl between 2 and 17 years old with multiple sclerosis.

The sample holds many counts of this clonotype. This chain links TRBV29-1 with TRBJ2-6; D might be TRBD1 (6 bases). Per germline, CDR1 SQVTM and CDR2 ANQGSEA. This CDR3 is built from 16 residues. Trimming removed 4 bases at V and 0 bases at J, with 13 bases between. The CDR3 DNA is TGCAGCGTTGCGAGGGACACCGACTCTGGGGCCAACGTCCTGACTTTC. The encoded protein is CSVARDTDSGANVLTF.

This clonotype has ten or more counts. The rearrangement links TRBV29-1 to TRBJ2-1; TRBD2 matches 10 bases. Germline V lookup: CDR1 SQVTM, CDR2 ANQGSEA. This CDR3 spans 16 amino acids. The trim removed 5 bases at V and 7 bases at J, leaving 14 bases unmatched. The CDR3 protein is CSVTHLAGGPRNEQFF. Here the CDR3 DNA reads TGCAGCGTTACCCACTTAGCGGGGGGACCGAGGAATGAGCAGTTCTTC.

This clonotype was counted only a few times. This chain connects TRBV20-1 to TRBJ2-5; no clear D gene. V lost 5 bases to trimming and J lost 0 bases, with 10 bases between them. CDR3 size: 13 residues. CDR1 DFQATT and CDR2 SNEGSKA come from the germline V gene (reference sequence). The CDR3 nucleotides read TGCAGTGCTTCTACCCAGTACCAAGAGACCCAGTACTTC. Translating gives CSASTQYQETQYF.

This clonotype was observed a handful of times. V is TRBV4-1 and J is TRBJ2-3; possibly TRBD2 for D (6 bases). Germline lookup yields CDR1 MGHRA and CDR2 YSYEKL. V lost 2 bases and J lost 11, with 23 bases in between. This CDR3 is built from 16 residues. CDR3 nucleotide sequence: TGCGCCAGCAGCCAATCCATACCTCCTGGAGGGTATAAGCAGTATTTT. This translates into CASSQSIPPGGYKQYF.

The V call is TRBV5-1, the J call TRBJ1-1; D may be TRBD1 (5 bases). Germline CDR1 SGHRS, CDR2 YFSETQ. V was cut by 1 base and J by 7 bases, with 14 bases left in between. This CDR3 region has 14 residues. The chain's CDR3 is CASSLYGPGGEAFF. The DNA of the CDR3 is TGCGCCAGCAGCTTGTATGGCCCTGGGGGTGAAGCTTTCTTT. Looking up the rest from reference TRBV5-1 and TRBJ1-1 gives the full variable domain: KAGVTQTPRYLIKTRGQQVTLSCSPISGHRSVSWYQQTPGQGLQFLFEYFSETQRNKGNFPGRFSGRQFSNSRSEMNVSTLELGDSALYLCASSLYGPGGEAFFGQGTRLTVV.

J is TRBJ2-3 and V is TRBV7-2, with D possibly matching TRBD1 (5 bases). The CDR3 runs to 14 residues. CDR1 is SGHTA and CDR2 is FQGNSA in the germline V gene. Between the trimmed V and J ends, which lost 5 bases and 2 bases, there was a span of 11 bases. In DNA form, the CDR3 reads TGTGCCAGCAGCCCGCCACAGGTCACAGATACGCAGTATTTT. This gives the protein CASSPPQVTDTQYF.

This clonotype showed up just a few times. The chain uses TRBV4-1 and TRBJ2-7; D tentatively reads TRBD1 or TRBD2 (6 bases each). V was shortened by 4 bases and J by 4 bases, with 29 bases between the two germline ends. The germline V gene has CDR1 MGHRA and CDR2 YSYEKL. The CDR3 is 19 residues long. CDR3 nucleotides: TGCGCCAGCAGCCCGATCCCCGGGGGCCCAAACCCTGTCAGTTACGAGCAGTACTTC. As protein: CASSPIPGGPNPVSYEQYF.

The chain recombines TRBV29-1 with TRBJ1-1, with unresolved D. From germline, CDR1 is SQVTM and CDR2 ANQGSEA. Trimming took off 5 bases at V and 2 bases at J, with 12 bases between the two ends. CDR3 length: 13 amino acids. CDR3 nucleotide sequence: TGCAGCGTTTCCTTCGGGGTTAACACTGAAGCTTTCTTT. Residues: CSVSFGVNTEAFF. Complete variable domain (other parts from reference TRBV29-1 and TRBJ1-1): SAVISQKPSRDICQRGTSLTIQCQVDSQVTMMFWYRQQPGQSLTLIATANQGSEATYESGFVIDKFPISRPNLTFSTLTVSNMSPEDSSIYLCSVSFGVNTEAFFGQGTRLTVV.

The chain couples TRBV6-6 to TRBJ2-7; D remains ambiguous. The V gene's germline CDR1 is MNHNY and CDR2 SVGAGI (reference sequence). CDR3 length: 14 residues. V was pared by 5 bases and J by 0 bases, with 11 bases between. The CDR3 DNA sequence: TGTGCCAGCAGTGGAGACTGGAGCTCCTACGAGCAGTACTTC. It encodes CASSGDWSSYEQYF.

The chain joins TRBV3-1 to TRBJ1-4; TRBD1 matches 8 bases. The V segment lost 6 bases and the J segment 12 bases; nucleotides outside the gene matches: 9. The CDR3 length is 13 residues. Germline loops: CDR1 LGHDT, CDR2 YNNKEL (reference sequence). The CDR3 DNA is TGTGCCAGCAGGGGACAGGACCTGGTGGAACTGTTTTTT. It is translated as CASRGQDLVELFF.

The J gene is TRBJ2-7, the V gene TRBV27; D might be TRBD1 (6 bases). Trimming stripped 4 bases from V and 2 bases from J, with 15 bases between. This CDR3 has 15 amino acids. Germline-derived CDR1 and CDR2 are MNHEY and SMNVEV (reference sequence). This chain's CDR3 is CASSSGTPRPYEQYF. The CDR3 DNA is TGTGCCAGCAGTTCCGGGACACCCAGGCCCTACGAGCAGTACTTC.

The V gene is TRBV29-1, the J gene TRBJ2-7; 7 positions agree with TRBD1. Germline V gene data show CDR1 as SQVTM and CDR2 as ANQGSEA. After removal of 5 bases from V and 4 bases from J, the junction contained 2 bases not matched to a gene. The CDR3 covers 11 residues. This CDR3 reads CSVIQGYEQYF. The CDR3 region has the DNA TGCAGCGTTATACAGGGGTACGAGCAGTACTTC.

The chain joins TRBV20-1 to TRBJ2-7; the match to TRBD1 covers 10 bases. TRBJ2-4 matches the DNA end more closely, so the J call is doubtful. The CDR3 spans 12 residues. CDR1 is DFQATT, CDR2 SNEGSKA, per germline (reference sequence). CDR3 sequence: CSAGGQGNIQYF. The CDR3 DNA reads as TGCAGTGCTGGGGGACAGGGGAACATTCAGTACTTC.

Turning to this clonotype: Compared with germline, one end of the junction differs, possibly owing to a read error. The chain employs TRBV20-1 and TRBJ1-4; tentatively, D is TRBD1 (6 bases). Germline V gene sequence: CDR1 DFQATT, CDR2 SNEGSKA (reference sequence). The CDR3 length is 12 residues. The CDR3 sequence: CRASHRVEKLFF. The CDR3 DNA is TGCAGGGCTAGCCACAGGGTAGAAAAACTGTTTTTT.

This clonotype showed up just a few times. The rearrangement joins TRBV7-2 to TRBJ2-1; TRBD2 aligns across 8 bases. The CDR3 runs 15 residues. CDR1 is SGHTA and CDR2 is FQGNSA in the germline V gene. V shed 5 bases, J shed 13 bases, and the junction held 16 bases outside the gene matches. CDR3 coding DNA: TGTGCCAGCAGCCCCGGGGGGGCCATTGCAGAGACCCAGTTCTTC. Translation gives CASSPGGAIAETQFF.

The V gene is TRBV6-2 or TRBV6-3, the J gene TRBJ2-7, with D maybe TRBD2 (6 bases). Looked up from germline, CDR1 is MNHEY and CDR2 is SVGEGT. The V gene lost 8 bases and the J gene lost 6 bases, with 14 bases spanning the gap. This CDR3 has 12 residues. The CDR3 region has the DNA TGTGCCAGCGGGCGGGGAACGGGCGAGCAGTACTTC. This encodes CASGRGTGEQYF.

The chain employs TRBV29-1 and TRBJ2-3; D assignment may be TRBD1 or TRBD2 (5 bases each). V dropped 5 bases and J dropped 0 bases, with 12 bases sitting between them. In germline, CDR1 is SQVTM, CDR2 ANQGSEA. The CDR3 consists of 14 residues. CDR3 DNA sequence: TGCAGCGTTCCCTGGGGGATTAGCACAGATACGCAGTATTTT. Residues: CSVPWGISTDTQYF.

The chain links TRBV7-9 to TRBJ2-3; the D gene is possibly TRBD2 (5 bases). Germline assignment: CDR1 SEHNR and CDR2 FQNEAQ (reference sequence). The CDR3 has 15 residues. Trimming left V 4 bases short and J 4 bases short, with 15 bases between. The CDR3 nucleotides are TGTGCCAGCAGCTATATGACCCTGAGGGCAGATACGCAGTATTTT. This gives the protein CASSYMTLRADTQYF.

The chain has TRBV29-1 and TRBJ1-1; D gene unclear. The V gene's germline CDR1 is SQVTM and CDR2 ANQGSEA. V dropped 8 bases and J dropped 3 bases, with 16 bases sitting between them. The CDR3 spans 13 residues. This CDR3 reads CSTLGGPDTEAFF. The CDR3 bases are TGCAGCACCCTCGGAGGGCCCGACACTGAAGCTTTCTTT. Supplemented by reference TRBV29-1 and TRBJ1-1, the full variable domain reads SAVISQKPSRDICQRGTSLTIQCQVDSQVTMMFWYRQQPGQSLTLIATANQGSEATYESGFVIDKFPISRPNLTFSTLTVSNMSPEDSSIYLCSTLGGPDTEAFFGQGTRLTVV.

This clonotype has more than one count but fewer than ten. V usage is TRBV6-6 and J usage is TRBJ2-4; no definite D call. The DNA end is a closer match to TRBJ2-7, so the J assignment may be wrong. Germline V gene lookup returns CDR1 MNHNY and CDR2 SVGAGI (reference sequence). This CDR3 spans 10 amino acids. In DNA form, the CDR3 reads TGTGCCAGCAGGAACTACGAGCAGTACTTC. Translating gives CASRNYEQYF.

CDR3 coding DNA: TGCAGTGCTAGAGCCCGGGACAGGGCGTATGGCTACACCTTC. This translates into CSARARDRAYGYTF. This chain connects TRBV20-1 to TRBJ1-2; 9 bases map to TRBD1. The trim removed 1 base at V and 5 bases at J, leaving 5 bases unmatched. Germline CDR1 and CDR2: DFQATT and SNEGSKA (reference sequence). This CDR3 spans 14 amino acids.

The gene calls are TRBV12-3 or TRBV12-4 and TRBJ2-1; TRBD1 aligns across 7 bases. This CDR3 has 15 amino acids. The junction had 15 bases not matched to a gene; V was cut back by 7 bases and J by 9 bases. Written as DNA, the CDR3 is TGTGCCAGCAAAGACGACAGGGAATTTCTCGGTGAGCAGTTCTTC. This translates into CASKDDREFLGEQFF.

The V gene is TRBV28, the J gene TRBJ2-3; D is tentatively TRBD1 or TRBD2 (8 bases each). CDR3 length: 17 residues. Trimming took 6 bases from V and 2 from J, leaving 21 bases between them. Per the germline V gene, CDR1 is MDHEN and CDR2 is SYDVKM. This CDR3 reads CASSPRGRGDPTDTQYF. CDR3 in DNA: TGTGCCAGCAGCCCCAGGGGGCGGGGGGACCCCACAGATACGCAGTATTTT.

This clonotype was seen once. This chain joins TRBV3-1 and TRBJ1-4; TRBD1 agrees at 9 bases. Germline lookup yields CDR1 LGHDT and CDR2 YNNKEL (reference sequence). The CDR3 runs to 15 residues. J was trimmed by 8 bases and V by 3 bases; bases with no gene match: 7. The CDR3 DNA follows: TGTGCCAGCAGCCACCGGGACAGGGTAGGCGAAAAACTGTTTTTT. Protein sequence: CASSHRDRVGEKLFF.

This clonotype was detected a few times. The chain joins TRBV10-3 to TRBJ2-3, with D tentatively TRBD2 (5 bases). Trimming left V 3 bases short and J 0 bases short, with 13 bases between. Germline CDR1 ENHRY, CDR2 SYGVKD. This CDR3 has 16 residues. CDR3: CAISDEIGGSTDTQYF. CDR3 DNA: TGTGCCATCAGTGACGAAATTGGCGGGAGCACAGATACGCAGTATTTT.